This T cell receptor (beta chain) was profiled in a study of blood T cell repertoires in COVID-19. Study details: COVID-19 samples, acute and convalescent, were from the United States, Italy and Spain. In each case, the material was cDNA or gDNA derived from T cells, B-cell-depleted T cells, or PBMCs.

Clones were sequenced by immunoSEQ multiplex PCR, and TCRdb holds only the in-frame ones, with some missing. The sample records roughly 280,000 clones, more than 85% being singletons. Losses at the gene ends were 5 bases for V and 0 bases for J; bases not matched to a gene: 5. Looked up from germline, CDR1 is MDHEN and CDR2 is SYDVKM. CDR3 length: 16 residues. The specimen was peripheral blood. The TCR comes from an older woman with COVID-19, enrolled during active disease. This rearrangement joins TRBV28 to TRBJ2-3; 10 positions match TRBD2. The CDR3 DNA sequence: TGTGCCAGCAGTAAGCAGACTAGCGGGAGCACAGATACGCAGTATTTT. Protein: CASSKQTSGSTDTQYF.